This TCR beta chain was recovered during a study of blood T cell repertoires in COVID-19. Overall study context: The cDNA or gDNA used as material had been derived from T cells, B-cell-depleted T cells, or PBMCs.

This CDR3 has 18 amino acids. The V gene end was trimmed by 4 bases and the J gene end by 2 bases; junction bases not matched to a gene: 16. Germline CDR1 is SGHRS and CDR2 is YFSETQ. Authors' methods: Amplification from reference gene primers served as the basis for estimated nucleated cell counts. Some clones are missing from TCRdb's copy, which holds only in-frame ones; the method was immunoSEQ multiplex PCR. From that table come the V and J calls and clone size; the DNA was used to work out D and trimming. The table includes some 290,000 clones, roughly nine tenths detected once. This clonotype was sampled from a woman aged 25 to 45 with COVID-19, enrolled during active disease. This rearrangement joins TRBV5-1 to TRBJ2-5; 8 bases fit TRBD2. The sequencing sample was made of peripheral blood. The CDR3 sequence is CASSPSTGLGGGQETQYF. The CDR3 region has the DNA TGCGCCAGCAGCCCCTCGACAGGCCTCGGGGGGGGACAAGAGACCCAGTACTTC.